The 22 T cell receptor beta chains below come from one sample, sequenced in a study of blood T cell dynamics during melanoma immunotherapy. As to time point: pre-treatment baseline. The table came from immunoSEQ multiplex PCR; TCRdb's copy has only in-frame clones and leaves some out. Here the sample spans 16,000 or so clones, more than 75% being singletons. Sequencing was performed on blood, taken from a patient treated with checkpoint blockade. The receptor set was obtained from a human donor with melanoma.

The V call is TRBV13, the J call TRBJ2-7; no firm D call. The V gene lost 0 bases and the J gene lost 7 bases, with 7 bases spanning the gap. Germline assignment: CDR1 PRHDT and CDR2 FYEKMQ (reference sequence). The CDR3 sequence is 12 residues long. The CDR3: CASSLGGAEQYF. The CDR3, as DNA: TGTGCCAGCAGCTTAGGCGGAGCGGAGCAGTACTTC. The variable domain in full, with the rest retrieved from reference TRBV13 and TRBJ2-7, is AAGVIQSPRHLIKEKRETATLKCYPIPRHDTVYWYQQGPGQDPQFLISFYEKMQSDKGSIPDRFSAQQFSDYHSELNMSSLELGDSALYFCASSLGGAEQYFGPGTRLTVT.

V is TRBV5-1 and J is TRBJ2-2; no firm D call. CDR3 length equals 14 residues. CDR1 and CDR2 (germline): SGHRS, YFSETQ. The V gene lost 4 bases and the J gene lost 1 base, with 8 bases spanning the gap. The CDR3: CASSGDWNTGELFF. CDR3 coding DNA: TGCGCCAGCAGCGGAGACTGGAACACCGGGGAGCTGTTTTTT.

This clone was picked up one time. CDR3 nucleotide sequence: TGTGCCAGCAGCGTTGACAGGAACACTGAAGCTTTCTTT. Protein sequence: CASSVDRNTEAFF. The V call is TRBV7-8, the J call TRBJ1-1; D is possibly TRBD1 (5 bases). Trimming shortened V by 5 bases and J by 1 base, and 8 bases separated the two germline ends. Looked up from germline, CDR1 is SGHVS and CDR2 is FQNEAQ. The CDR3 consists of 13 residues.

V and J are TRBV5-8 and TRBJ2-7; 12 bases match TRBD2. CDR1 is SGHTS and CDR2 is YDEGEE in the germline V gene. With 7 bases clipped from V and 2 bases from J, the junction kept 13 bases outside the gene matches. This CDR3 is 17 amino acids long. This CDR3 reads CASPGTSGPKLTYEQYF. DNA of the CDR3: TGTGCCAGCCCCGGGACTAGCGGGCCAAAACTGACCTACGAGCAGTACTTC.

This clone was counted only a few times. V usage is TRBV2 and J usage is TRBJ1-6; a possible D gene is TRBD1 (5 bases). The V gene's germline CDR1 is SNHLY and CDR2 FYNNEI. The CDR3 consists of 13 residues. Trimming removed 4 bases at V and 7 bases at J, with 8 bases between. In DNA form, the CDR3 reads TGTGCCAGCAGTGTGGGGGAAAATTCACCCCTCCACTTT. Its protein product is CASSVGENSPLHF.

The chain couples TRBV7-9 to TRBJ2-3; 7 bases line up with TRBD2. Germline V gene data show CDR1 as SEHNR and CDR2 as FQNEAQ (reference sequence). The ends lost 7 bases at V and 1 base at J; junction bases unmatched: 8. The CDR3 loop spans 15 amino acids. The CDR3 bases are TGTGCCAGCACCGAGAGGGAGGGGCGCACAGATACGCAGTATTTT. Its translation is CASTEREGRTDTQYF.

The chain carries TRBV21-1 and TRBJ1-6. TRBV21-1 constitutes a pseudogene. This CDR3 has 17 residues. The CDR3 DNA follows: TGTGCCAGCAGCATCCCGATTGCGGCGGTTTATAATTCACCCCTCCACTTT. Translation gives CASSIPIAAVYNSPLHF.

The sample holds one count of this clone. The genes are TRBV9 and TRBJ2-3, with 13 bases that match TRBD2. CDR3 length equals 21 residues. Germline-derived CDR1 and CDR2 are SGDLS and YYNGEE. The ends lost 0 bases at V and 0 bases at J; junction bases unmatched: 13. The CDR3 here is CASSVEAMGTSGVRSTDTQYF. The CDR3 nucleotides read TGTGCCAGCAGCGTAGAGGCGATGGGGACTAGCGGGGTCCGGAGCACAGATACGCAGTATTTT.

This clone was seen only once. The chain employs TRBV2 and TRBJ1-2, with D perhaps TRBD1 (6 bases). V lost 4 bases to trimming and J lost 6 bases, with 18 bases between them. Germline V gene sequence: CDR1 SNHLY, CDR2 FYNNEI. The CDR3 spans 15 residues. The CDR3 protein is CASSAVRTGRNGYTF. CDR3 DNA sequence: TGTGCCAGCAGTGCCGTACGTACAGGGCGGAATGGCTACACCTTC.

This chain joins TRBV2 and TRBJ2-2, with D tentatively TRBD1 or TRBD2 (5 bases each). V lost 8 bases to trimming and J lost 4 bases, with 14 bases between them. Looked up from germline, CDR1 is SNHLY and CDR2 is FYNNEI. This CDR3 comprises 14 residues. For the CDR3, the DNA is TGTGCCAGCCGAAAGGGGAGCGCCACCGGGGAGCTGTTTTTT. Translated, it gives CASRKGSATGELFF.

This clone was observed a few times. The gene calls are TRBV10-3 and TRBJ1-6; 9 nucleotides align to TRBD1. The CDR3 is 14 amino acids. The germline V gene encodes CDR1 ENHRY and CDR2 SYGVKD. The V and J ends lost 10 bases and 7 bases, in that order; junction bases with no gene match: 8. The CDR3: CATKKGTGNSPLHF. CDR3 bases: TGTGCCACTAAGAAAGGGACAGGGAATTCACCCCTCCACTTT.

The chain has TRBV15 and TRBJ2-4; TRBD1 is a possible D gene (5 bases). The CDR3 spans 12 residues. In germline, CDR1 is LNHNV, CDR2 YYDKDF (reference sequence). The V end was cut by 9 bases, the J end by 7 bases, with 13 bases between. CDR3: CATKGDSNIQYF. Written as DNA, the CDR3 is TGTGCCACGAAAGGGGATTCGAACATTCAGTACTTC. Based on the CDR3 plus reference TRBV15 and TRBJ2-4, the full variable domain is DAMVIQNPRYQVTQFGKPVTLSCSQTLNHNVMYWYQQKSSQAPKLLFHYYDKDFNNEADTPDNFQSRRPNTSFCFLDIRSPGLGDTAMYLCATKGDSNIQYFGAGTRLSVL.

The chain has TRBV5-5 and TRBJ2-3, with D possibly TRBD2 on 7 matching bases. CDR1 and CDR2 (germline): SGHKS, YYEKEE (reference sequence). The CDR3 consists of 19 residues. With 4 bases removed from V and 5 bases from J, the gap between germline ends came to 29 bases. The CDR3 DNA follows: TGTGCCAGCAGCCCAACCCCGGTGGGGGGGCGCTTAGAGAAAGATACGCAGTATTTT. Translation: CASSPTPVGGRLEKDTQYF.

In its sample, this clone was seen once. The J gene is TRBJ1-2, the V gene TRBV5-8; D uncertain. Germline V gives CDR1 SGHTS, CDR2 YDEGEE. The CDR3 length is 12 residues. V dropped 2 bases and J dropped 0 bases, with 2 bases sitting between them. Here the CDR3 DNA reads TGTGCCAGCAGCTTCCCTAACTATGGCTACACCTTC. Encoded protein: CASSFPNYGYTF.

The chain couples TRBV7-2 to TRBJ1-4; D is undetermined. Germline-derived CDR1 and CDR2 are SGHTA and FQGNSA. V was clipped by 4 bases and J by 5 bases, with 11 bases between them. The CDR3 sequence is 14 residues long. The DNA for the CDR3 is TGTGCCAGCAGCTACGTACTGGGGAATGAAAAACTGTTTTTT. Amino acids: CASSYVLGNEKLFF.

This clone was picked up a small number of times. This chain links TRBV5-1 with TRBJ1-4, with TRBD1 identical over 9 bases. CDR3 size: 16 residues. Germline CDR1 reads SGHRS; CDR2 reads YFSETQ. Unmatched junction bases numbered 4, after V lost 0 bases and J lost 4 bases. CDR3 bases: TGCGCCAGCAGCTTGGAAGGGACAGGGTTTAATGAAAAACTGTTTTTT. Its translation is CASSLEGTGFNEKLFF.

This chain links TRBV12-5 with TRBJ1-6; 7 bases are a match to TRBD1. The germline gives CDR1 LGHNT, CDR2 FRNRAP. The V segment lost 6 bases and the J segment 6 bases; nucleotides outside the gene matches: 5. The CDR3 runs to 14 residues. CDR3 DNA sequence: TGTGCTAGTGGCATGGGACAGCCTAATTCACCCCTCCACTTT. It yields the protein CASGMGQPNSPLHF. The variable domain in full, completed from reference TRBV12-5 and TRBJ1-6, reads DARVTQTPRHKVTEMGQEVTMRCQPILGHNTVFWYRQTMMQGLELLAYFRNRAPLDDSGMPKDRFSAEMPDATLATLKIQPSEPRDSAVYFCASGMGQPNSPLHFGNGTRLTVT.

This clone has a single count. DNA for the CDR3: TGTGCCAGCAGCCCCCTCCGGGACCGTAGCACAGATACGCAGTATTTT. Protein sequence: CASSPLRDRSTDTQYF. The chain couples TRBV5-5 to TRBJ2-3; the D gene could be TRBD1 or TRBD2 (5 bases each). The CDR3 runs to 16 residues. Germline values: CDR1 SGHKS, CDR2 YYEKEE (reference sequence). Trimming took off 4 bases at V and 0 bases at J, with 15 bases between the two ends.

V usage is TRBV7-2 and J usage is TRBJ2-7, with TRBD2 as a possible D gene (6 bases). The CDR3 consists of 14 residues. Germline assignment: CDR1 SGHTA and CDR2 FQGNSA. Trimming took off 5 bases at V and 4 bases at J, with 15 bases between the two ends. The CDR3 loop is CASSPGGAGYEQYF. Here the CDR3 DNA reads TGTGCCAGCAGCCCCGGGGGAGCTGGGTACGAGCAGTACTTC.

The chain uses TRBV5-1 and TRBJ2-5; unclear D gene. Trimming pared 4 bases from V and 3 bases from J, leaving 10 bases between. CDR3 length equals 13 residues. CDR1 SGHRS and CDR2 YFSETQ come from the germline V gene. This chain's CDR3 is CASSVWAEETQYF. The CDR3 bases are TGCGCCAGCAGCGTGTGGGCCGAAGAGACCCAGTACTTC. Looking up the rest from reference TRBV5-1 and TRBJ2-5 gives the full variable domain: KAGVTQTPRYLIKTRGQQVTLSCSPISGHRSVSWYQQTPGQGLQFLFEYFSETQRNKGNFPGRFSGRQFSNSRSEMNVSTLELGDSALYLCASSVWAEETQYFGPGTRLLVL.

This chain links TRBV29-1 with TRBJ2-6; perhaps TRBD1 as D (5 bases). Trimming stripped 6 bases from V and 1 base from J, with 10 bases between. The CDR3 runs 14 residues. The V gene's germline CDR1 is SQVTM and CDR2 ANQGSEA. DNA for the CDR3: TGCAGCGTGAGTACAGGATCTGGGGCCAACGTCCTGACTTTC. This codes for CSVSTGSGANVLTF.

The V and J genes are TRBV28 and TRBJ2-2, with 9 positions matching TRBD2. V was clipped by 3 bases and J by 2 bases; unmatched bases: 7. Germline values: CDR1 MDHEN, CDR2 SYDVKM. This CDR3 spans 17 amino acids. The CDR3 loop is CASSFPVAGVNTGELFF. CDR3 nucleotide sequence: TGTGCCAGCAGTTTCCCCGTAGCGGGGGTCAACACCGGGGAGCTGTTTTTT.